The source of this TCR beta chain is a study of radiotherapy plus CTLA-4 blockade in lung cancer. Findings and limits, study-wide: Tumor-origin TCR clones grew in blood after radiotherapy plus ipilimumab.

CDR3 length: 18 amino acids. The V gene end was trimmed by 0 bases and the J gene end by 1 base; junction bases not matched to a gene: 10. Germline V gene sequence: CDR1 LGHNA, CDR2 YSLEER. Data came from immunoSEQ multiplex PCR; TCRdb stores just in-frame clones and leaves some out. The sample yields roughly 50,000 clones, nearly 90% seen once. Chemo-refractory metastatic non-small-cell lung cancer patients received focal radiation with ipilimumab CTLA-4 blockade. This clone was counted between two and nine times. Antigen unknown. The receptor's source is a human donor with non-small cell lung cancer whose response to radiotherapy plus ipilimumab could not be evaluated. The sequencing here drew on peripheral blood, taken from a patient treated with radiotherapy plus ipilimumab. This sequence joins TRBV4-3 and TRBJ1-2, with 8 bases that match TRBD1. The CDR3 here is CASSQDLTGGTLNYGYTF. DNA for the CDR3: TGCGCCAGCAGCCAAGATCTCACAGGGGGGACCCTTAACTATGGCTACACCTTC.